The source of this TCR beta chain is a study of human T cells and chemical hapten exposure. With regard to this clonotype: A clone one base away is much larger, so this may be a read error. A read error is likely, as this CDR3 ends without the conserved phenylalanine or tryptophan.

The time point was: pre-sensitization, week 0. Documented treatment: therapeutic diphenylcyclopropenone sensitization with weekly scalp DPC. The germline V gene has CDR1 DFQATT and CDR2 SNEGSKA (reference sequence). V shed 0 bases and J 0 bases; nucleotides not matched to a gene: 5. This CDR3 spans 16 amino acids. In TCRdb, the RACE reads were re-called with MiXCR into one record per CDR3 protein. The table records more than 55,000 distinct CDR3 sequences, roughly 12% of them present only once. The receptor was derived from a woman in her 40s with alopecia areata. Some clones in this sample may be carry-over from other donors' samples. Source: whole blood, taken in connection with sensitization to the hapten diphenylcyclopropenone (DPC). This chain connects TRBV20-1 to TRBJ2-4; 7 bases map to TRBD2. The CDR3 loop reads CSARDGLAVAKNIQYS. Written as DNA, the CDR3 is TGCAGTGCTAGAGATGGGCTAGCGGTAGCCAAAAACATTCAGTACTCC.